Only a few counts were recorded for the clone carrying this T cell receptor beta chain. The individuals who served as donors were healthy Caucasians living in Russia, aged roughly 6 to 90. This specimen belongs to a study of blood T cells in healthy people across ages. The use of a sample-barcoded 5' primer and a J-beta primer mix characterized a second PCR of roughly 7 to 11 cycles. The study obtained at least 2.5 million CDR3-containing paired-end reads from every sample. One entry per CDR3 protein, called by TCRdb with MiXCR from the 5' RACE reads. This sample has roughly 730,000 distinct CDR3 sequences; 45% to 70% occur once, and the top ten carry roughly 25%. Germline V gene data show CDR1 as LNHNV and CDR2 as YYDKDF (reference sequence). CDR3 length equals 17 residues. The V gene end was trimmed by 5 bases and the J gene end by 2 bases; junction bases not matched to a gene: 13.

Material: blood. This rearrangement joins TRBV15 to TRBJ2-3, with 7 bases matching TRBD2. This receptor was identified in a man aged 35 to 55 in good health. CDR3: CATSGPGRLALTDTQYF. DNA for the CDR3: TGTGCCACCAGCGGGCCCGGCCGACTAGCTCTCACAGATACGCAGTATTTT.